Described below is a single T cell receptor beta chain sequence and its context. The CDR3 runs to 14 residues. With 3 bases removed from V and 5 bases from J, the gap between germline ends came to 13 bases. Germline V gene lookup returns CDR1 LNHDA and CDR2 SQIVND (reference sequence). In the original processing: Reference gene primers were amplified, and this amplification served to estimate nucleated cell counts. Profiling relied on immunoSEQ multiplex PCR, and the TCRdb table lists in-frame clones only, not all of them. V and J calls and clone size are given by that table; D and trimming were obtained from the DNA. The top ten clones hold about 7.4% of a sample with approximately 75,000 clones, roughly four fifths of them seen once. This specimen comes from a study of blood T cell repertoires in COVID-19. At the level of the study: The analysed material was cDNA or gDNA that came from T cells, B-cell-depleted T cells, or PBMCs.

Sequenced: peripheral blood. This clonotype originated in a human donor in a cohort sampled during active COVID-19. The chain combines TRBV19 with TRBJ1-1, with D perhaps TRBD1 (6 bases). This CDR3 is CASSILGASTEAFF. Here the CDR3 DNA reads TGTGCCAGTAGTATCTTGGGGGCGAGTACTGAAGCTTTCTTT.